What follows are 22 T cell receptor beta chains derived from one specimen sequenced in a study of blood T cells in healthy people across ages. A J-beta primer mix and a sample-barcoded 5' primer were used in a second PCR of about 7 to 12 cycles. TCRdb ran MiXCR on the 5' RACE reads and lists one entry per CDR3 protein. The sample includes approximately 1.5 million distinct CDR3 sequences, about 35% seen only once; the top ten take approximately 10%. Sequencing input: blood. All receptors come from a woman between 25 and 40 years old in good health.

The rearrangement joins TRBV6-5 to TRBJ2-1; 9 nucleotides line up with TRBD1. The CDR3 runs to 15 residues. Germline-derived CDR1 and CDR2 are MNHEY and SVGAGI. The trim removed 5 bases at V and 6 bases at J, leaving 8 bases unmatched. As DNA, the CDR3 is TGTGCCAGCAGTGTTGGGACAGGGACTCGCAATGAGCAGTTCTTC. Translated: CASSVGTGTRNEQFF.

The gene calls are TRBV11-1 and TRBJ2-2; D might be TRBD2 (5 bases). Germline CDR1 and CDR2: SGHAT and FQDESV (reference sequence). Trimming pared 4 bases from V and 4 bases from J, leaving 13 bases between. This CDR3 has 15 residues. CDR3 in amino acids: CASSSRRGITGELFF. The DNA of the CDR3 is TGTGCCAGCAGCTCCCGGCGAGGGATCACCGGGGAGCTGTTTTTT.

The CDR3 loop reads CSARNKDRPSPYEQYF. The CDR3 nucleotides are TGCAGTGCTAGAAATAAAGACAGGCCAAGTCCCTACGAGCAGTACTTC. The rearrangement links TRBV20-1 to TRBJ2-7; D perhaps matches TRBD1 (6 bases). Germline CDR1 is DFQATT and CDR2 is SNEGSKA (reference sequence). V lost 2 bases and J lost 2, with 19 bases in between. The CDR3 runs 16 residues.

This chain uses TRBV15 with TRBJ1-2; D gene unclear. This CDR3 is built from 17 residues. Per the germline V gene, CDR1 is LNHNV and CDR2 is YYDKDF (reference sequence). V dropped 0 bases and J dropped 0 bases, with 14 bases sitting between them. CDR3 amino acids: CATSRERSTVPNYGYTF. In DNA form, the CDR3 reads TGTGCCACCAGCAGAGAACGGAGCACAGTTCCTAACTATGGCTACACCTTC. Full variable domain (missing parts from reference TRBV15 and TRBJ1-2): DAMVIQNPRYQVTQFGKPVTLSCSQTLNHNVMYWYQQKSSQAPKLLFHYYDKDFNNEADTPDNFQSRRPNTSFCFLDIRSPGLGDTAMYLCATSRERSTVPNYGYTFGSGTRLTVV.

The rearrangement uses TRBV20-1 and TRBJ2-1; maybe TRBD2 (6 bases). V lost 6 bases to trimming and J lost 9 bases, with 18 bases between them. CDR1 is DFQATT, CDR2 SNEGSKA, per germline (reference sequence). CDR3 length: 13 residues. The chain's CDR3 is CSASLRLGPEQFF. CDR3 in DNA: TGCAGTGCGTCCCTCCGACTAGGCCCTGAGCAGTTCTTC.

This clonotype appeared once. Mismatch with germline at one junction end may stem from a read error. This sequence joins TRBV7-8 and TRBJ1-5, with 7 positions matching TRBD1. From germline, CDR1 is SGHVS and CDR2 FQNEAQ. This CDR3 comprises 14 residues. CDR3 sequence reads: CASSFRGVSQPQHF. CDR3 DNA: TGCGCCAGCAGCTTCAGGGGGGTATCTCAGCCCCAGCATTTT.

The rearrangement uses TRBV5-1 and TRBJ1-2, with D possibly matching TRBD1 (5 bases). This CDR3 is 14 amino acids long. Germline loops: CDR1 SGHRS, CDR2 YFSETQ. V lost 4 bases and J lost 5, with 15 bases in between. The CDR3 region is CASSILGTSYGYTF. The CDR3 DNA reads as TGCGCCAGCAGCATACTCGGGACCTCATATGGCTACACCTTC.

This sequence joins TRBV5-1 and TRBJ2-2; maybe TRBD2 (5 bases). V shed 1 base and J shed 4 bases, with 14 bases lying between them. The CDR3 loop spans 16 amino acids. Germline CDR1 is SGHRS and CDR2 is YFSETQ. The CDR3 protein is CASSLYAGPSTGELFF. In DNA form, the CDR3 reads TGCGCCAGCAGCTTGTATGCGGGCCCGAGCACCGGGGAGCTGTTTTTT.

This clonotype has a count of ten or more. The chain links TRBV27 to TRBJ2-7, with a tentative D call TRBD2 (5 bases). The CDR3 is made up of 14 amino acids. V lost 5 bases to trimming and J lost 0 bases, with 11 bases between them. Germline V gives CDR1 MNHEY, CDR2 SMNVEV (reference sequence). CDR3 coding DNA: TGTGCCAGCAGTGCCAGCGGTAACTCCTACGAGCAGTACTTC. Its translation: CASSASGNSYEQYF.

Only a few counts were recorded for this clonotype. V gene TRBV6-1 combines with J gene TRBJ1-1; the D is unclear. V lost 2 bases and J 11 bases, leaving 12 bases between the germline ends. The germline CDR1 and CDR2 sequences are MNHNS and SASEGT. The CDR3 has 12 amino acids. The CDR3 DNA is TGTGCCAGCAGTGAACGGCCATTAGGCGCTTTCTTT. This gives the protein CASSERPLGAFF.

This clonotype is a singleton in its sample. This chain uses TRBV7-9 with TRBJ1-4; perhaps TRBD1 as D (5 bases). The CDR3 runs 14 residues. V was pared by 5 bases and J by 10 bases, with 17 bases between. Germline CDR1 reads SEHNR; CDR2 reads FQNEAQ (reference sequence). The CDR3 nucleotides are TGTGCCAGCAGCCTGGACATGCCAGGTAGAAAACTGTTTTTT. Translated: CASSLDMPGRKLFF.

The chain couples TRBV12-3 or TRBV12-4 to TRBJ2-1, with D possibly matching TRBD2 (6 bases). Between the trimmed V and J ends, which lost 3 bases and 14 bases, there was a span of 14 bases. CDR3 length: 12 residues. The CDR3 DNA sequence: TGTGCCAGCAGTTTGGTGACTGCTAGCGAGTTCTTC. It codes for CASSLVTASEFF.

The chain couples TRBV5-1 to TRBJ2-3; D possibly corresponds to TRBD1 (6 bases). Trimming left V 4 bases short and J 0 bases short, with 15 bases between. CDR1 is SGHRS, CDR2 YFSETQ, per germline. CDR3 length equals 16 residues. The DNA of the CDR3 is TGCGCCAGCAGCAGAAAACAGGGTTCTAGCACAGATACGCAGTATTTT. Translation: CASSRKQGSSTDTQYF.

This clonotype was seen many times. As DNA, the CDR3 is TGCAGCGTTGGCCCCAGGGGGAAAGCTCTGTTTGCGGAGACCCAGTACTTC. Amino acid sequence: CSVGPRGKALFAETQYF. This chain connects TRBV29-1 to TRBJ2-5; 7 nucleotides align to TRBD1. J was trimmed by 5 bases and V by 4 bases; bases with no gene match: 19. From germline, CDR1 is SQVTM and CDR2 ANQGSEA. The CDR3 length is 17 residues.

The V call is TRBV27, the J call TRBJ2-5, with TRBD1 as a possible D gene (6 bases). Germline CDR1 is MNHEY and CDR2 is SMNVEV (reference sequence). The CDR3 has 15 amino acids. V lost 2 bases, J lost 5 bases, and 15 bases lay in between. The CDR3 nucleotides are TGTGCCAGCAGTTTACAGGGGCTCCGTGAGGAGACCCAGTACTTC. Amino acid sequence: CASSLQGLREETQYF.

The sample holds a few counts of this clonotype. The chain couples TRBV20-1 to TRBJ2-7; perhaps TRBD2 as D (5 bases). V was pared by 1 base and J by 7 bases, with 11 bases between. The germline V gene has CDR1 DFQATT and CDR2 SNEGSKA (reference sequence). The CDR3 length is 12 residues. The CDR3 DNA reads TGCAGTGCTAGAGGAGGGTCGGGGGAGCAGTACTTC. Residues: CSARGGSGEQYF.

The CDR3: CASSPSPDNTEAFF. The CDR3 DNA is TGTGCCAGCAGTCCATCCCCGGACAACACTGAAGCTTTCTTT. The V and J genes are TRBV27 and TRBJ1-1; D unclear. In germline, CDR1 is MNHEY, CDR2 SMNVEV (reference sequence). This CDR3 region has 14 residues. Trimming took 5 bases from V and 2 from J, leaving 12 bases between them.

This sequence joins TRBV5-1 and TRBJ1-1, with a possible D match to TRBD1 (5 bases). This CDR3 region has 16 residues. Germline V gene sequence: CDR1 SGHRS, CDR2 YFSETQ. Trimming pared 3 bases from V and 1 base from J, leaving 16 bases between. The CDR3, as DNA: TGCGCCAGCAGCTCGACAGCGAGGCGGGGGAACACTGAAGCTTTCTTT. Encoded protein: CASSSTARRGNTEAFF.

CDR3 residues: CSAPRLAGNSGANVLTF. Here the CDR3 DNA reads TGCAGTGCTCCGAGACTAGCGGGAAACTCTGGGGCCAACGTCCTGACTTTC. V gene TRBV20-1 combines with J gene TRBJ2-6; 11 positions match TRBD2. The CDR3 loop spans 17 amino acids. CDR1 and CDR2 from the germline V gene are DFQATT and SNEGSKA (reference sequence). Trimming at V came to 5 bases and at J to 0 bases, leaving 6 bases not matched to a gene.

Notes on this clonotype: A read error is possible here, since a much larger clone lies one base away. This rearrangement joins TRBV11-2 to TRBJ2-1; tentatively, D is TRBD2 (8 bases). The germline CDR1 and CDR2 sequences are SGHAT and FQNNGV. This CDR3 spans 17 amino acids. The CDR3 nucleotides are TGTGCCAACAGCCCCCAAGGGGGCGGGGGGATCGTAGGTGAGCAGTTCTTC. Translated: CANSPQGGGGIVGEQFF.

This clonotype showed up just a few times. The rearrangement joins TRBV6-6 to TRBJ1-5; no reliable D call. Germline CDR1 reads MNHNY; CDR2 reads SVGAGI (reference sequence). The CDR3 contains 16 residues. V was pared by 0 bases and J by 7 bases, with 16 bases between. DNA for the CDR3: TGTGCCAGCAGTTACTCGAAGGCAGCGACGGAGCAGCCCCAGCATTTT. Residues: CASSYSKAATEQPQHF.

The chain uses TRBV2 and TRBJ1-2, with D unresolved. V gave up 4 bases and J gave up 4 bases, with 10 bases separating them. The CDR3 is 13 amino acids. CDR1 and CDR2 (germline): SNHLY, FYNNEI. Here the CDR3 reads CASSAGLAYGYTF. As DNA, the CDR3 is TGTGCCAGCAGTGCGGGGTTAGCCTATGGCTACACCTTC.